This T cell receptor (beta chain) was captured in a study of vaccination and CD4 T cells after COVID-19. Across the study: It was a median around 100 days after diagnosis, with a range of 35 to 161, that post-COVID samples were drawn.

With respect to this clonotype: Its specificity is not known.

The germline CDR1 and CDR2 sequences are LNHNV and YYDKDF (reference sequence). Trimming took off 0 bases at V and 5 bases at J, with 5 bases between the two ends. The length of the CDR3 is 13 residues. Sequencing of cultured CD4+ T cell DNA used the Oncomine TCR Beta short-read assay. TCRdb passed the PCR reads through MiXCR, listing each CDR3 protein once. The sample shows about 22,000 distinct CDR3 sequences, around two fifths of them seen only once. Sample time point: late sampling 161 to 241 days after vaccination in a few convalescent patients. Treatment meaning: roughly 10-day PBMC culture with coronavirus spike peptide pools or control peptides (ViraFEST assay).

The TCR sequence derives from a human donor who had recovered from COVID-19. J is TRBJ2-1 and V is TRBV15; unclear D gene. Sequencing was performed on CD4+ T cells from blood, cultured in vitro, taken about 7 months after SARS-CoV-2 vaccination. The CDR3 sequence: CATSRDEDNEQFF. The DNA of the CDR3 is TGTGCCACCAGCAGAGATGAGGACAATGAGCAGTTCTTC.